The rows below give T cell receptor beta chains drawn from one sample of a study of T cell responses to AZD1222 COVID-19 vaccine. Generated by immunoSEQ multiplex PCR, the TCRdb table keeps only in-frame clones and is missing some. The sample records about 110,000 clones, just over 85% being singletons. This material consisted of peripheral blood, taken on day 0 of AZD1222 vaccination. These TCRs come from an adult in good health. The CDR3 runs from the conserved cysteine through the conserved F or W. Fields, in order: D gene, J gene, clone size, V gene, CDR3 length, CDR3 protein, CDR3 DNA. A D gene is named only where the DNA matches it firmly. A row's size may be missing; if present it is once, few, many or a size class.

d_call: -; j_call: TRBJ1-1; clone_size: -; v_call: TRBV24-1; cdr3_length: 11; cdr3_aa: CATSDAGEAFF; cdr3_nt: TGTGCCACCTCGGACGCGGGTGAAGCTTTCTTT
d_call: -; j_call: TRBJ1-2; clone_size: -; v_call: TRBV12-2; cdr3_length: 19; cdr3_aa: CASRLAPMCGDDPFQGYTF; cdr3_nt: TGTGCAAGTCGCTTAGCCCCGATGTGTGGGGATGACCCCTTTCAAGGCTACACCTTC
d_call: TRBD1; j_call: TRBJ1-1; clone_size: -; v_call: TRBV6-4; cdr3_length: 13; cdr3_aa: CASSEQGATEAFF; cdr3_nt: TGTGCCAGCAGTGAGCAGGGGGCAACTGAAGCTTTCTTT
d_call: -; j_call: TRBJ2-7; clone_size: -; v_call: TRBV28; cdr3_length: 15; cdr3_aa: CASRGGVSSSYEQYF; cdr3_nt: TGTGCCAGCAGGGGTGGCGTCAGTAGCTCCTACGAGCAGTACTTC
d_call: -; j_call: TRBJ2-1; clone_size: -; v_call: TRBV15; cdr3_length: 13; cdr3_aa: CATSRDRDRVQFF; cdr3_nt: TGTGCCACCAGCAGAGATAGGGATAGGGTGCAGTTCTTC
d_call: -; j_call: TRBJ2-2; clone_size: -; v_call: TRBV7-8; cdr3_length: 16; cdr3_aa: CASSYTSTTNTGELFF; cdr3_nt: TGTGCCAGCAGCTATACATCTACTACGAACACCGGGGAGCTGTTTTTT
d_call: TRBD1; j_call: TRBJ1-6; clone_size: -; v_call: TRBV7-9; cdr3_length: 18; cdr3_aa: CASSLEGDRGSNNSPLHF; cdr3_nt: TGTGCCAGCAGCTTAGAGGGGGACAGGGGGTCAAATAATTCACCCCTCCACTTT
d_call: -; j_call: TRBJ2-7; clone_size: -; v_call: TRBV20-1; cdr3_length: 11; cdr3_aa: CSARVGGGEYF; cdr3_nt: TGCAGTGCTAGAGTTGGTGGAGGGGAGTACTTC
d_call: TRBD2; j_call: TRBJ2-3; clone_size: -; v_call: TRBV19; cdr3_length: 15; cdr3_aa: CASSKLAGGTDTQYF; cdr3_nt: TGTGCCAGTAGTAAGTTGGCGGGGGGCACAGATACGCAGTATTTT
d_call: TRBD1; j_call: TRBJ1-6; clone_size: -; v_call: TRBV28; cdr3_length: 17; cdr3_aa: CASSPGDSSSYNSPLHF; cdr3_nt: TGTGCCAGCAGTCCTGGGGACAGCAGCTCCTATAATTCACCCCTCCACTTT
d_call: -; j_call: TRBJ1-5; clone_size: -; v_call: TRBV27; cdr3_length: 16; cdr3_aa: CASSLWGGDPNQPQHF; cdr3_nt: TGTGCCAGCAGTTTATGGGGAGGGGACCCCAATCAGCCCCAGCATTTT
d_call: TRBD1; j_call: TRBJ1-2; clone_size: -; v_call: TRBV28; cdr3_length: 16; cdr3_aa: CASSPGGARRNYGYTF; cdr3_nt: TGTGCCAGCAGTCCAGGGGGGGCTCGCCGTAACTATGGCTACACCTTC
d_call: -; j_call: TRBJ1-4; clone_size: once; v_call: TRBV6-6; cdr3_length: 18; cdr3_aa: CASSQTGPTSATNEKLFF; cdr3_nt: TGTGCCAGCAGTCAGACAGGCCCTACATCAGCAACTAATGAAAAACTGTTTTTT
d_call: TRBD1; j_call: TRBJ1-6; clone_size: -; v_call: TRBV2; cdr3_length: 15; cdr3_aa: CASMTGTSTYSPLHF; cdr3_nt: TGTGCCAGTATGACAGGGACATCTACGTATTCACCCCTCCACTTT
d_call: -; j_call: TRBJ2-2; clone_size: -; v_call: TRBV11-3; cdr3_length: 17; cdr3_aa: CASSPQPLDSYTGELFF; cdr3_nt: TGTGCCAGCAGCCCCCAGCCCCTTGACAGTTACACCGGGGAGCTGTTTTTT
d_call: -; j_call: TRBJ1-6; clone_size: -; v_call: TRBV18; cdr3_length: 13; cdr3_aa: CASSQDWDSPLHF; cdr3_nt: TGTGCCAGCTCACAGGATTGGGATTCACCCCTCCACTTT
d_call: -; j_call: TRBJ1-6; clone_size: -; v_call: TRBV10-3; cdr3_length: 13; cdr3_aa: CAISESGGTSVHF; cdr3_nt: TGTGCCATCAGTGAATCTGGGGGGACGTCGGTCCACTTT
d_call: -; j_call: TRBJ2-7; clone_size: -; v_call: TRBV13; cdr3_length: 13; cdr3_aa: CASSITGAWEQYF; cdr3_nt: TGTGCCAGCAGCATCACGGGGGCCTGGGAGCAGTACTTC
d_call: TRBD1; j_call: TRBJ1-5; clone_size: -; v_call: TRBV6-6; cdr3_length: 17; cdr3_aa: CASSPPGTGGMGQPQHF; cdr3_nt: TGTGCCAGCAGTCCTCCCGGGACAGGGGGCATGGGTCAGCCCCAGCATTTT
d_call: TRBD2; j_call: TRBJ2-3; clone_size: -; v_call: TRBV2; cdr3_length: 17; cdr3_aa: CATKRTSALPSTDTQYF; cdr3_nt: TGTGCCACAAAAAGGACTAGCGCATTACCTAGCACAGATACGCAGTATTTT
d_call: -; j_call: TRBJ2-7; clone_size: -; v_call: TRBV30; cdr3_length: 12; cdr3_aa: CAWSRGVHEQYF; cdr3_nt: TGTGCCTGGAGTCGAGGGGTCCACGAGCAGTACTTC
d_call: TRBD2; j_call: TRBJ2-1; clone_size: -; v_call: TRBV6-2/TRBV6-3; cdr3_length: 19; cdr3_aa: CASSTPGLAGGSSYNEQFF; cdr3_nt: TGTGCCAGCAGTACCCCGGGACTAGCGGGGGGAAGCTCCTACAATGAGCAGTTCTTC
d_call: TRBD1; j_call: TRBJ1-5; clone_size: -; v_call: TRBV6-4; cdr3_length: 15; cdr3_aa: CASSAGTGFNQPQHF; cdr3_nt: TGTGCCAGCAGCGCCGGGACAGGGTTCAATCAGCCCCAGCATTTT
d_call: -; j_call: TRBJ1-6; clone_size: -; v_call: TRBV7-9; cdr3_length: 12; cdr3_aa: CASARGNSPLHF; cdr3_nt: TGTGCCAGCGCCCGCGGTAATTCACCCCTCCACTTT
d_call: -; j_call: TRBJ1-1; clone_size: -; v_call: TRBV12-3/TRBV12-4; cdr3_length: 13; cdr3_aa: CASSLGDNTEAFF; cdr3_nt: TGTGCCAGCAGTTTAGGAGACAACACTGAAGCTTTCTTT
d_call: TRBD1; j_call: TRBJ2-7; clone_size: -; v_call: TRBV18; cdr3_length: 13; cdr3_aa: CASSRDRGSEQYF; cdr3_nt: TGTGCCAGCTCGCGGGACAGGGGCTCCGAGCAGTACTTC